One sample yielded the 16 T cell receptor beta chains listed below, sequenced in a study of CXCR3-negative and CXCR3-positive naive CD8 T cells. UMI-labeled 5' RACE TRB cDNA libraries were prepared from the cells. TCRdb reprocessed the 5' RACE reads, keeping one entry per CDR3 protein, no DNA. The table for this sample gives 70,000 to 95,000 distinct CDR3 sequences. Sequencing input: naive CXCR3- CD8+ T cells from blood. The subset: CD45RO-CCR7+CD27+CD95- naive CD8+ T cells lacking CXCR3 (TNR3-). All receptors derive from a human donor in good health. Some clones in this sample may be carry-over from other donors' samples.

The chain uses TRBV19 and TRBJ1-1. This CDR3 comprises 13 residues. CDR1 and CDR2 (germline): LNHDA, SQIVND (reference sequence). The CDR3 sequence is CASRIGAIAEAFF. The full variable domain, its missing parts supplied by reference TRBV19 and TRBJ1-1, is DGGITQSPKYLFRKEGQNVTLSCEQNLNHDAMYWYRQDPGQGLRLIYYSQIVNDFQKGDIAEGYSVSREKKESFPLTVTSAQKNPTAFYLCASRIGAIAEAFFGQGTRLTVV.

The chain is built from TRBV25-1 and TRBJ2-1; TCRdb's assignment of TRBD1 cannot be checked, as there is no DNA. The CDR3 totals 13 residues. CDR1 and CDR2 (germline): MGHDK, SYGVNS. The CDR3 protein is CASSVGGANEQFF.

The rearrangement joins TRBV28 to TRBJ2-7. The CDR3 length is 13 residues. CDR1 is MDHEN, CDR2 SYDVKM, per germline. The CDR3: CASSLDIFYEQYF.

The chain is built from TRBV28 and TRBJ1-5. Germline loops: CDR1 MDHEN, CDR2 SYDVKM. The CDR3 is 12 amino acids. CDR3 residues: CASISEQSPQHF.

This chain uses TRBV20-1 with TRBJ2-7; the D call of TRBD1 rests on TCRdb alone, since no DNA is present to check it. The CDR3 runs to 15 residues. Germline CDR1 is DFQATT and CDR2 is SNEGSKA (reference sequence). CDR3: CSAKNRDRGSYEQYF.

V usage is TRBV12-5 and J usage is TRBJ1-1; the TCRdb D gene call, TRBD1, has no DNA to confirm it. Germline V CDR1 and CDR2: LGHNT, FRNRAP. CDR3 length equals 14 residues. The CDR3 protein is CASGFGTGFTEAFF.

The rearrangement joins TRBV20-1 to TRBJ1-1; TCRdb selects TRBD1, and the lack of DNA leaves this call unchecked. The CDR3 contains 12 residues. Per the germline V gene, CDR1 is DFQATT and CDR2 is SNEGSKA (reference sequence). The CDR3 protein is CSGDSGGTEAFF.

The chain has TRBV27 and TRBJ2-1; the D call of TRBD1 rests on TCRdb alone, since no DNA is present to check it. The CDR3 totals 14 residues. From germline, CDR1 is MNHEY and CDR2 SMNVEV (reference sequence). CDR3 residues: CASILDRDHNEQFF.

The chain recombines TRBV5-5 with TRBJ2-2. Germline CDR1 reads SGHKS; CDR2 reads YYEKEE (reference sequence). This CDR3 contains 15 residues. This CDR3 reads CASSFGARNTGELFF.

The CDR3 loop reads CASPTGHYGYTF. The chain recombines TRBV10-1 with TRBJ1-2; TCRdb lists TRBD1, though no DNA is available to test this call. The CDR3 sequence is 12 residues long. Looked up from germline, CDR1 is WNHNN and CDR2 is SYGVQD (reference sequence).

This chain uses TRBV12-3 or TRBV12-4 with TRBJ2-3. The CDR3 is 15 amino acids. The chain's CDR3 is CASSPGHTNTDTQYF.

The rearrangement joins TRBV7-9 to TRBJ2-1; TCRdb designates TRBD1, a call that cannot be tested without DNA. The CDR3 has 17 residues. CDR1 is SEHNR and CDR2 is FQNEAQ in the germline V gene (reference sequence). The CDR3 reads CASSILPDRGAHNEQFF.

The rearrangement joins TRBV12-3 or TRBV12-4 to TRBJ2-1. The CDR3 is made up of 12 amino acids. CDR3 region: CASSFNGNEQFF.

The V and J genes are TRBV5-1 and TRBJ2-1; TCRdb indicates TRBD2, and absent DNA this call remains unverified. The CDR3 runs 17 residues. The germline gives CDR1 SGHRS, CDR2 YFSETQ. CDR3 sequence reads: CASSSLTGTSGYNEQFF. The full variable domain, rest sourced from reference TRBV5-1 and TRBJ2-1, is KAGVTQTPRYLIKTRGQQVTLSCSPISGHRSVSWYQQTPGQGLQFLFEYFSETQRNKGNFPGRFSGRQFSNSRSEMNVSTLELGDSALYLCASSSLTGTSGYNEQFFGPGTRLTVL.

The CDR3 sequence: CASSLGIRVAYGYTF. This chain links TRBV7-2 with TRBJ1-2; TCRdb's D gene call, TRBD1, goes unchecked for lack of DNA. CDR1 and CDR2 from the germline V gene are SGHTA and FQGNSA. This CDR3 region has 15 residues.

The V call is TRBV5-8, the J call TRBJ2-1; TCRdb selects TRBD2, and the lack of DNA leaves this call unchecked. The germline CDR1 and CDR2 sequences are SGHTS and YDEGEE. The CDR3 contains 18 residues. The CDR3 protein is CASSPGTSGFSSYNEQFF.